These 32 T cell receptor beta chains were all obtained from the same sample, sequenced in a study of T cells expressing NK-cell markers. TCRdb reprocessed the 5' RACE reads; each CDR3 protein has one entry and no DNA is given. This table holds about 150,000 distinct CDR3 sequences. Material for sequencing was blood T cells: a sorted CD56 or NKG2C T cell subset, CD4+ or CD8+ T cells, or bulk PBMC T cells (not recorded which). The receptors were sampled from a man aged 18-70 years in good health.

The V call is TRBV18, the J call TRBJ2-5; the D call from TCRdb, TRBD1, cannot be confirmed without DNA. The V gene's germline CDR1 is KGHSH and CDR2 LQKENI. The CDR3 length is 16 residues. The chain's CDR3 is CASSPLSTGVQETQYF.

The rearrangement joins TRBV20-1 to TRBJ2-4; with no DNA, the TCRdb D assignment of TRBD1 cannot be verified. Per germline, CDR1 DFQATT and CDR2 SNEGSKA (reference sequence). The CDR3 length is 14 residues. The CDR3: CSGGEGASKNIQYF.

V usage is TRBV12-3 or TRBV12-4 and J usage is TRBJ1-3; TCRdb gives TRBD1 as the D gene, but with no DNA this cannot be confirmed. The CDR3 runs to 14 residues. This chain's CDR3 is CASSSTGGFGTIYF.

The genes are TRBV11-2 and TRBJ2-1; TCRdb gives TRBD2 as the D gene, but with no DNA this cannot be confirmed. Germline assignment: CDR1 SGHAT and CDR2 FQNNGV. The CDR3 contains 15 residues. CDR3: CASSLNGLEGDEQFF.

The CDR3 spells CASRTGDSEAFF. This chain connects TRBV7-9 to TRBJ1-1; TCRdb's D call of TRBD1 is untestable without DNA. Looked up from germline, CDR1 is SEHNR and CDR2 is FQNEAQ (reference sequence). The CDR3 loop spans 12 amino acids.

The V gene is TRBV7-9, the J gene TRBJ2-7; TCRdb selects TRBD1, and the lack of DNA leaves this call unchecked. CDR1 SEHNR and CDR2 FQNEAQ come from the germline V gene (reference sequence). CDR3 length: 15 residues. The chain's CDR3 is CASSHPRTGGYEQYF. Using reference TRBV7-9 and TRBJ2-7 for the parts outside the CDR3, the full variable domain is DTGVSQNPRHKITKRGQNVTFRCDPISEHNRLYWYRQTLGQGPEFLTYFQNEAQLEKSRLLSDRFSAERPKGSFSTLEIQRTEQGDSAMYLCASSHPRTGGYEQYFGPGTRLTVT.

This rearrangement joins TRBV5-5 to TRBJ1-4; TCRdb lists TRBD1, though no DNA is available to test this call. This CDR3 comprises 15 residues. Germline V lookup: CDR1 SGHKS, CDR2 YYEKEE (reference sequence). CDR3 amino acids: CASSYRDRTNEKLFF.

The V and J genes are TRBV27 and TRBJ1-1; the D call from TCRdb, TRBD1, cannot be confirmed without DNA. Germline CDR1 is MNHEY and CDR2 is SMNVEV (reference sequence). The CDR3 runs 18 residues. The CDR3 reads CASSYFPSMGTPNTEAFF.

This chain uses TRBV6-2 or TRBV6-3 with TRBJ2-3; TCRdb returns TRBD1, unconfirmable since there is no DNA. Germline-derived CDR1 and CDR2 are MNHEY and SVGEGT. This CDR3 region has 16 residues. CDR3 region: CASSYPGGSGTDTQYF.

The J gene is TRBJ1-1, the V gene TRBV2; TCRdb proposes TRBD1, but this gene call is untestable without DNA. The CDR3 length is 15 residues. Germline V gene lookup returns CDR1 SNHLY and CDR2 FYNNEI. The CDR3: CASSDDRGMDTEAFF.

The chain joins TRBV19 to TRBJ2-1; TCRdb reports TRBD1, a call that lacks DNA to check it against. The CDR3 extends over 14 amino acids. The germline V gene has CDR1 LNHDA and CDR2 SQIVND (reference sequence). The CDR3 is CASSSGGAFNEQFF.

The chain uses TRBV7-6 and TRBJ2-2; no DNA is available, so the TRBD2 call from TCRdb remains unchecked. The length of the CDR3 is 15 residues. CDR1 and CDR2 (germline): SGHVS, FNYEAQ. The CDR3 sequence is CASSLGTSLAGELFF. The entire variable domain, with the rest obtained from reference TRBV7-6 and TRBJ2-2, is as follows: GAGVSQSPRYKVTKRGQDVALRCDPISGHVSLYWYRQALGQGPEFLTYFNYEAQQDKSGLPNDRFSAERPEGSISTLTIQRTEQRDSAMYRCASSLGTSLAGELFFGEGSRLTVL.

This chain uses TRBV5-5 with TRBJ2-1; TCRdb names TRBD1, which stays unverified in the absence of DNA. CDR1 is SGHKS, CDR2 YYEKEE, per germline (reference sequence). The CDR3 has 17 residues. The CDR3 reads CASSGKRTKSSYNEQFF.

The chain links TRBV5-6 to TRBJ1-5; the TCRdb D gene call, TRBD1, has no DNA to confirm it. CDR3 length: 14 residues. Germline V gene sequence: CDR1 SGHDT, CDR2 YYEEEE. CDR3 amino acids: CASSSTGGYQPQHF.

V usage is TRBV2 and J usage is TRBJ2-5. Germline CDR1 reads SNHLY; CDR2 reads FYNNEI. The CDR3 runs to 16 residues. The CDR3 spells CASRATRGALQETQYF.

The chain uses TRBV12-3 or TRBV12-4 and TRBJ1-5. CDR3 length: 12 amino acids. CDR3 residues: CASDEVHQPQHF.

The chain is built from TRBV14 and TRBJ2-7. This CDR3 contains 15 residues. Germline V gene data show CDR1 as SGHDN and CDR2 as FVKESK. CDR3 loop: CASSQAIAGLYEQYF.

The chain carries TRBV5-1 and TRBJ2-3; TCRdb selects TRBD1, and the lack of DNA leaves this call unchecked. Germline V gene lookup returns CDR1 SGHRS and CDR2 YFSETQ. This CDR3 region has 16 residues. This CDR3 is CASSLVDRGIPDTQYF.

The V gene is TRBV7-9, the J gene TRBJ2-7; with no DNA, the TCRdb D assignment of TRBD1 cannot be verified. This CDR3 is 13 amino acids long. CDR1 is SEHNR, CDR2 FQNEAQ, per germline (reference sequence). CDR3 protein: CASSPPGAYEQYF.

The V gene is TRBV29-1, the J gene TRBJ1-2. Germline V CDR1 and CDR2: SQVTM, ANQGSEA. The CDR3 runs 12 residues. CDR3 loop: CSVEVFSYGYTF.

The chain has TRBV9 and TRBJ1-2. The CDR3 is 15 amino acids. Germline assignment: CDR1 SGDLS and CDR2 YYNGEE. CDR3 amino acids: CASSVGSGVSYGYTF.

The rearrangement links TRBV5-1 to TRBJ1-3; no DNA is available, so the TRBD1 call from TCRdb remains unchecked. Germline assignment: CDR1 SGHRS and CDR2 YFSETQ. There are 15 residues in the CDR3. This CDR3 reads CASRTDRGSGNTIYF.

The chain recombines TRBV27 with TRBJ2-3; the TCRdb D gene call, TRBD1, has no DNA to confirm it. In germline, CDR1 is MNHEY, CDR2 SMNVEV (reference sequence). CDR3 length: 21 amino acids. This CDR3 is CASSLFMSPSQGPISTDTQYF.

This chain links TRBV20-1 with TRBJ2-7; TCRdb lists TRBD2, though no DNA is available to test this call. This CDR3 spans 16 amino acids. CDR1 is DFQATT and CDR2 is SNEGSKA in the germline V gene (reference sequence). The CDR3 sequence: CSARDPRTSGDYEQYF.

The V gene is TRBV12-3 or TRBV12-4, the J gene TRBJ2-6; as DNA is missing, the TRBD2 call by TCRdb cannot be tested. CDR3 length equals 17 residues. The CDR3 region is CASSLSGGASGANVLTF.

This CDR3 reads CASSASTGHLYEQYF. The chain recombines TRBV12-3 or TRBV12-4 with TRBJ2-7; the D call from TCRdb, TRBD1, cannot be confirmed without DNA. The CDR3 consists of 15 residues.

The chain recombines TRBV12-3 or TRBV12-4 with TRBJ2-3; absent DNA, TCRdb's TRBD2 call cannot be checked. This CDR3 contains 14 residues. CDR3 in amino acids: CASLSGGATDTQYF.

The V and J genes are TRBV6-1 and TRBJ2-3; TCRdb calls TRBD2, which cannot be checked without DNA. The CDR3 consists of 15 residues. The germline CDR1 and CDR2 sequences are MNHNS and SASEGT. The CDR3 loop is CASSLTSGGPDTQYF.

The J gene is TRBJ2-1, the V gene TRBV20-1. Germline V CDR1 and CDR2: DFQATT, SNEGSKA (reference sequence). CDR3 length: 12 amino acids. The CDR3 is CSAREYTERQFF.

The V call is TRBV6-2 or TRBV6-3, the J call TRBJ2-4; TCRdb calls TRBD1, which cannot be checked without DNA. The CDR3 length is 14 residues. Germline V gives CDR1 MNHEY, CDR2 SVGEGT. The CDR3 spells CASRTQGGKNIQYF.

The chain combines TRBV4-1 with TRBJ2-7; as DNA is missing, the TRBD2 call by TCRdb cannot be tested. This CDR3 contains 14 residues. The germline V gene encodes CDR1 MGHRA and CDR2 YSYEKL. The CDR3 here is CASSPGLHPYEQYF.

The V call is TRBV20-1, the J call TRBJ2-1; as DNA is missing, the TRBD1 call by TCRdb cannot be tested. Per germline, CDR1 DFQATT and CDR2 SNEGSKA (reference sequence). This CDR3 comprises 15 residues. CDR3 protein: CSAPLWDRGQNEQFF.